This is a list of T cell receptor beta chains from one sample in a study of cytomegalovirus exposure and HLA in healthy donors. Generated by immunoSEQ multiplex PCR, the TCRdb table keeps only in-frame clones and is missing some. The sample lists about 150,000 clones; roughly 80% were seen once. The sample comprised PBMCs. These receptors were collected from a woman aged 35 to 49 in good health and CMV-seronegative. Both conserved end residues are part of each CDR3. The order of the fields is V gene, J gene, D gene, clone size, CDR3 DNA, CDR3 protein. A D gene is named only where the DNA matches it firmly. Where a row states a size, it is once, few, many or the class of an expanded clone; other rows omit it.

>TRBV5-1|TRBJ2-5|-|-
TGCGCCAGCAGAGTCCAGGGAGAGACCCAGTACTTC
CASRVQGETQYF
>TRBV7-9|TRBJ2-1|TRBD2|-
TGTGCCAGCAGCTTTGAAAGGCGGGGGGGAAATGAGCAGTTCTTC
CASSFERRGGNEQFF
>TRBV5-6|TRBJ1-6|TRBD1|few
TGTGCCAGCAGCTTATCCCAGGGGGATTCACCCCTCCACTTT
CASSLSQGDSPLHF
>TRBV4-1|TRBJ1-4|TRBD1|few
TGCGCCAGCAGCCAATTACAGGGGGAAGGTGAAAAACTGTTTTTT
CASSQLQGEGEKLFF
>TRBV27|TRBJ2-7|TRBD1|-
TGTGCCAGCAGTAGTATACTCAGGGGGCGCGTCTACGAGCAGTACTTC
CASSSILRGRVYEQYF
>TRBV2|TRBJ2-1|TRBD2|-
TGTGCCAGCAGTTCCAGGACTAGCGGGGGACTTCGGGAGCAGTTCTTC
CASSSRTSGGLREQFF
>TRBV25-1|TRBJ2-3|-|-
TGTGCCAGCAGTGAATCTGTCAGGGTGGTAGATACGCAGTATTTT
CASSESVRVVDTQYF
>TRBV6-1|TRBJ1-2|-|-
TGTGCCAGCAGTGAATCGGGGCTAGGATTGTGGGACACCAGAAACTATGGCTACACCTTC
CASSESGLGLWDTRNYGYTF
>TRBV27|TRBJ1-1|-|-
TGTGCCAGCAGTTTTCAAGGGGTAGCTGAAGCTTTCTTT
CASSFQGVAEAFF
>TRBV2|TRBJ1-5|-|-
TGTGCCAGCAGTGAATCGTCTTATCAGCCCCAGCATTTT
CASSESSYQPQHF
>TRBV7-2|TRBJ2-5|TRBD2|-
TGTGCCAGCAGCTTAGCTGGCGGGGGGGTAAAAGAGACCCAGTACTTC
CASSLAGGGVKETQYF
>TRBV2|TRBJ2-7|-|-
TGTGCCAGCAGTGAATCGTGGATGAGAGGGGGCGAGCAGTACTTC
CASSESWMRGGEQYF
>TRBV5-1|TRBJ2-5|TRBD2|once
TGCGCCAGCAGACGCGGGACTAGCGGGGTTTGGGAGACCCAGTACTTC
CASRRGTSGVWETQYF
>TRBV28|TRBJ1-2|-|few
TGTGCCAGCAGACCCCAGGGTTCCTATGGCTACACCTTC
CASRPQGSYGYTF
>TRBV27|TRBJ1-5|TRBD1|few
TGTGCCAGCAGTTTTTCCGGGACAGGGGTGCATCAGCCCCAGCATTTT
CASSFSGTGVHQPQHF
>TRBV6-6|TRBJ1-1|-|-
TGTGCCAGCACCCGGGGCGGGGTAGGCACTGAAGCTTTCTTT
CASTRGGVGTEAFF
>TRBV6-6|TRBJ1-2|TRBD1|once
TGTGCCAGCAGTTACTTCGGACAGGACTATGGCTACACCTTC
CASSYFGQDYGYTF
>TRBV6-5|TRBJ1-4|-|once
TGTGCCAGCGCTAGACAGTTGATTAATGAAAAACTGTTTTTT
CASARQLINEKLFF
>TRBV28|TRBJ1-2|-|-
TGTGCCAGCAGACCGCGGGGGGGTTTTGGCTACACCTTC
CASRPRGGFGYTF
>TRBV19|TRBJ2-3|TRBD1|-
TGTGCCACCTCACAGGGGGCGGGTGATACGCAGTATTTT
CATSQGAGDTQYF
>TRBV2|TRBJ2-1|TRBD1|-
TGTGCCAGCAGTGTACAGGGGGCCCGTCGGGATGAGCAGTTCTTC
CASSVQGARRDEQFF
>TRBV29-1|TRBJ2-7|TRBD1|-
TGCAGCGTCCCGGGACAGGGGTCTTACGAGCAGTACTTC
CSVPGQGSYEQYF
>TRBV4-1|TRBJ2-3|TRBD1|few
TGCGCCAGCGCCCCGGACAGGGTGTTAACAGATACGCAGTATTTT
CASAPDRVLTDTQYF
>TRBV29-1|TRBJ2-7|-|-
TGCAGCGTTGTGGGTACGGGCGAGCAGTACTTC
CSVVGTGEQYF
>TRBV2|TRBJ1-5|-|-
TGTGCCAGCGTGGGGCTTCAGGGCGATCAGCCCCAGCATTTT
CASVGLQGDQPQHF
>TRBV7-9|TRBJ2-3|-|few
TGTGCCAGCACGGGGGGCGCAGATACGCAGTATTTT
CASTGGADTQYF
>TRBV5-6|TRBJ2-4|TRBD1|-
TGTGCCAGCAGCTGGGACAGGGGGAACATTCAGTACTTC
CASSWDRGNIQYF
>TRBV18|TRBJ2-2|-|-
TGTGCCAGCCGAGGGATTTCGAACACCGGGGAGCTGTTTTTT
CASRGISNTGELFF
>TRBV7-9|TRBJ2-1|TRBD1|-
TGTGCCAGCAGCTTAGTCGGGACAGGCGGCCCCAATGAGCAGTTCTTC
CASSLVGTGGPNEQFF
>TRBV5-1|TRBJ2-2|-|-
TGCGCCAGCAGCTTGTACCAGGCGAACACCGGGGAGCTGTTTTTT
CASSLYQANTGELFF
>TRBV5-1|TRBJ2-2|-|-
-
CASSFGPGDTGELFF
>TRBV12-5|TRBJ1-1|-|-
TGTGCTAGTGCCTCCTTGGCCGAAGCTTTCTTT
CASASLAEAFF
>TRBV5-1|TRBJ2-2|-|-
TGCGCCAGCAGCGCCCTGGACACATCCACCGGGGAGCTGTTTTTT
CASSALDTSTGELFF
>TRBV6-6|TRBJ1-5|-|-
TGTGCCAGCAGTTACGAGAGCAATCAGCCCCAGCATTTT
CASSYESNQPQHF
>TRBV11-2|TRBJ2-3|TRBD2|once
TGTGCCAGCAGCTTGGCTAGCGGGGGGGCCGCAGATACGCAGTATTTT
CASSLASGGAADTQYF
>TRBV27|TRBJ2-3|-|few
TGTGCCAGCAGTTTATCGCTTGGGGGCGGGCCAGATACGCAGTATTTT
CASSLSLGGGPDTQYF
>TRBV5-1|TRBJ2-7|TRBD1|-
TGCGCCAGCACTCCAGGGACAGGGACCTACGAGCAGTACTTC
CASTPGTGTYEQYF
>TRBV2|TRBJ2-7|TRBD1|once
TGTGCCAGCAGTGCTCTAGGGGACAGCTCCGGCGAGCAGTACTTC
CASSALGDSSGEQYF
>TRBV7-8|TRBJ1-1|-|-
TGTGCCAGCAGCACCGGGACAAAGAACACTGAAGCTTTCTTT
CASSTGTKNTEAFF
>TRBV5-1|TRBJ2-1|-|-
TGCGCCAGCAGCTTGGTGGCAGGGGCCCTCTCCTACAATGAGCAGTTCTTC
CASSLVAGALSYNEQFF
>TRBV18|TRBJ2-2|-|-
TGTGCCAGCTCACCAATGCAGGGGAACACCGGGGAGCTGTTTTTT
CASSPMQGNTGELFF
>TRBV18|TRBJ2-1|TRBD1|-
TGTGCCAGCTCACCGACAGGGGGGAGCTCCTACAATGAGCAGTTCTTC
CASSPTGGSSYNEQFF
>TRBV2|TRBJ1-1|TRBD1|-
TGTGCCAGGTCATCAGGGGGTAGTCCGAACACTGAAGCTTTCTTT
CARSSGGSPNTEAFF
>TRBV16|TRBJ1-1|TRBD1|-
TGTGCCAGCAGCCAGGACAGGGGCCAAGAAGCTTTCTTT
CASSQDRGQEAFF
>TRBV18|TRBJ1-3|-|-
TGTGCCAGCTCACTCGGACAGAGGGGAAACACCATATATTTT
CASSLGQRGNTIYF
>TRBV5-4|TRBJ2-1|TRBD2|-
TGTGCCAGCAGCTTTCTAGTAGCGGGGGGGAGAGAGCAGTTCTTC
CASSFLVAGGREQFF
>TRBV6-5|TRBJ2-2|TRBD2|-
TGTGCCAGCAGTTACTTCATAGCGGGCGCCGGGGAGCTGTTTTTT
CASSYFIAGAGELFF
>TRBV4-1|TRBJ2-7|-|-
TGCGCCAGCAGCCGGGAACGAATTGGGACAAGATACGAGCAGTACTTC
CASSRERIGTRYEQYF
>TRBV9|TRBJ1-6|TRBD1|-
TGTGCCAGCAGTCCCGGGACGGACAGGGCAAATTCACCCCTCCACTTT
CASSPGTDRANSPLHF
>TRBV28|TRBJ1-6|-|-
TGTGCCAGCAAGGACAGTAATTCACCCCTCCACTTT
CASKDSNSPLHF
>TRBV5-1|TRBJ1-1|-|-
TGCGCCAGCAAAGCCCAGGTACTTGACACTGAAGCTTTCTTT
CASKAQVLDTEAFF
>TRBV5-5|TRBJ2-3|TRBD1|-
TGTGCCAGCAGCTTAGGGGACAGAACTAGCACAGATACGCAGTATTTT
CASSLGDRTSTDTQYF
>TRBV2|TRBJ1-2|-|once
TGTGCCAGCTCTAGCGGAATAGCTAACTATGGCTACACCTTC
CASSSGIANYGYTF
>TRBV5-6|TRBJ2-7|-|-
TGTGCCAGCAGCTTGGCCAACGAGCAGTACTTC
CASSLANEQYF
>TRBV6-6|TRBJ2-7|-|-
TGTGCCAGCAGCCCCCGCACAGTACACGAGCAGTACTTC
CASSPRTVHEQYF
>TRBV10-1|TRBJ2-6|-|-
TGCGCCAGCAGTGAGAAGTGGAGACAGATGATTTCTGGGGCCAACGTCCTGACTTTC
CASSEKWRQMISGANVLTF
>TRBV6-5|TRBJ1-1|-|-
TGTGCCAGCAGTGTCAGGGGTACTAACACTGAAGCTTTCTTT
CASSVRGTNTEAFF